This T cell receptor (beta chain) was documented in a study of T-cell memory formation after mild COVID-19. TCR alpha and TCR beta cDNA libraries carrying sample barcodes and UMIs were produced by 5'RACE using constant-segment primers. TCRdb re-called the 5' RACE reads with MiXCR, one entry per CDR3 protein. The table records about 340,000 distinct CDR3 sequences, under 25% of them present only once. This clonotype appeared a few times. Germline V gene data show CDR1 as DFQATT and CDR2 as SNEGSKA (reference sequence). This CDR3 has 16 residues. V was pared by 0 bases and J by 7 bases, with 19 bases between.

Sequencing was done on a sample of PBMCs or a T cell subset sorted from them (not recorded which). This TCR was sampled from an adult woman who had mild COVID-19 (a few samples of this study predate the infection). Cell type and time point are not known. The gene calls are TRBV20-1 and TRBJ1-3, with D tentatively TRBD1 (6 bases). In DNA form, the CDR3 reads TGCAGTGCTAGAGAGGACAGCCTGGTGACGGAGAACACCATATATTTT. This gives the protein CSAREDSLVTENTIYF.